A selection of T cell receptor beta chains follows, all from one sample in a study of cytomegalovirus exposure and HLA in healthy donors. Clones were sequenced by immunoSEQ multiplex PCR, and TCRdb holds only the in-frame ones, with some missing. The profile shows 150,000 or so clones, 80% of them singletons. The sequenced material came from PBMCs. These receptors were taken from a male donor in good health and CMV-seropositive. Each CDR3 is given with its conserved first and last residue. The D gene is left open where the match is weak. Clone size appears in some rows only: once, few, many, or a class for an expanded clone.

V gene	D gene	clone size	J gene	CDR3 DNA	CDR3 protein
TRBV27	.	once	TRBJ2-7	TGTGCCAGCAGTTTATCGGGGCCAGGGGGGCTATCCTACGAGCAGTACTTC	CASSLSGPGGLSYEQYF
TRBV7-9	TRBD2	.	TRBJ2-1	TGTGCCAGCAGCTTAGTGACTAGCGGGAAGGATGAGCAGTTCTTC	CASSLVTSGKDEQFF
TRBV4-1	TRBD2	.	TRBJ2-5	TGCGCCAGCCGCCCGCCGGGGGGTAGGCAAGAGACCCAGTACTTC	CASRPPGGRQETQYF
TRBV13	.	.	TRBJ2-7	TGTGCCAGCAGCTTGGGGACACTCTCCTACGAGCAGTACTTC	CASSLGTLSYEQYF
TRBV6-1	.	.	TRBJ1-1	TGTGCCAGCAGCCCCTTAGATGAGACTGAAGCTTTCTTT	CASSPLDETEAFF
TRBV7-8	TRBD1	.	TRBJ1-6	TGTGCCAGCAGCCCCGGACAGGGCCCTTATTCACCCCTCCACTTT	CASSPGQGPYSPLHF
TRBV5-6	.	.	TRBJ2-1	TGTGCCAGCAGCTGGAGGCCGGGATGGGATTCCTACAATGAGCAGTTCTTC	CASSWRPGWDSYNEQFF
TRBV7-2	.	once	TRBJ2-7	TGTGCCAGCAGCTTGACAGGGTCCGGGAGCTACGAGCAGTACTTC	CASSLTGSGSYEQYF
TRBV4-3	.	few	TRBJ1-6	TGCGCCAGCAGCCTTAACAGTTATAATTCACCCCTCCACTTT	CASSLNSYNSPLHF
TRBV25-1	.	.	TRBJ2-1	TGTGCCAGCAGTAAGAACAGGGCGGGCAATGAGCAGTTCTTC	CASSKNRAGNEQFF
TRBV27	TRBD1	.	TRBJ1-5	TGTGCCAGCAGTTTTGGGCCGGGACAGGGGGCTCAGCCCCAGCATTTT	CASSFGPGQGAQPQHF
TRBV7-9	TRBD1	.	TRBJ2-7	TGTTCCAGCAGCTTAAGGGGGCCAAGCTCCTACGAGCAGTACTTC	CSSSLRGPSSYEQYF
TRBV7-8	TRBD2	.	TRBJ2-1	TGTGCCAGCAGATTTCTAGCGGGAACCTACAATGAGCAGTTCTTC	CASRFLAGTYNEQFF
TRBV7-9	TRBD1	once	TRBJ2-1	TGTTCCAGCAGCTTAAGTGCGATGGGGGGACAGGGCCTCAATGAGCAGTTCTTC	CSSSLSAMGGQGLNEQFF
TRBV6-5	.	.	TRBJ2-5	TGTGCCAGCAGTTACTCAGGGGCATCGGAGACCCAGTACTTC	CASSYSGASETQYF
TRBV5-3	.	few	TRBJ2-2	TGTGCCAGAAGCTTGGTTCCAGGGAACACCGGGGAGCTGTTTTTT	CARSLVPGNTGELFF
TRBV7-7	.	once	TRBJ2-5	TGTGCTAGCAGCCCCTCCCGAGCTGGGACCCAGTACTTC	CASSPSRAGTQYF
TRBV6-5	TRBD1	.	TRBJ1-4	TGTGCCAGCAGTTCAGGGGGACAGGGAAATGAAAAACTGTTTTTT	CASSSGGQGNEKLFF
TRBV5-1	.	.	TRBJ2-7	TGCGCCAGCAGCCTAGGACTCTTGCTCGAGCAGTACTTC	CASSLGLLLEQYF
TRBV6-5	.	.	TRBJ1-2	TGTGCCAGCAGTTACTCTGCCGCTATGGGCTACACCTTC	CASSYSAAMGYTF
TRBV5-4	.	.	TRBJ2-1	TGTGCCAGCAGCTTGGGCGGAGGGACGTACAATGAGCAGTTCTTC	CASSLGGGTYNEQFF
TRBV28	.	.	TRBJ2-5	TGTGCCAGCAGTTTACAGGAGGGGAGAGAGACCCAGTACTTC	CASSLQEGRETQYF
TRBV19	TRBD1	.	TRBJ2-5	TGTGCCAGTCGACAGGGGGCCGGAGGAACCCAAGAGACCCAGTACTTC	CASRQGAGGTQETQYF
TRBV11-3	.	.	TRBJ2-2	TGTGCCAGCAGCTTAGACCAGGGCACCGGGGAGCTGTTTTTT	CASSLDQGTGELFF
TRBV19	TRBD1	.	TRBJ2-1	TGTGCCAGTAGTCCCCGGACAGGGGGTAGTGAGCAGTTCTTC	CASSPRTGGSEQFF
TRBV6-1	TRBD2	.	TRBJ2-3	TGTGCCAGCGAGTCCCTAGCGGACACAGATACGCAGTATTTT	CASESLADTDTQYF
TRBV5-4	.	.	TRBJ2-4	TGTGCCAGCAGCTTGGAGGGGGTAGCCAAAAACATTCAGTACTTC	CASSLEGVAKNIQYF
TRBV10-3	.	.	TRBJ1-5	TGTGCCATCAGGACAGAACTAAGCAATCAGCCCCAGCATTTT	CAIRTELSNQPQHF
TRBV4-2	.	few	TRBJ1-3	TGTGCCAGCAGCCAAGATCTCGCCAGGTTGGGAAACACCATATATTTT	CASSQDLARLGNTIYF
TRBV11-2	.	.	TRBJ2-3	TGTGCCAGCAGCTTAGGGCCTTCAGATACGCAGTATTTT	CASSLGPSDTQYF
TRBV10-3	TRBD2	.	TRBJ2-4	TGTGCCATCAGTGAGGAGGGACTAGCGGGAGGGGCCAAAAACATTCAGTACTTC	CAISEEGLAGGAKNIQYF
TRBV19	.	.	TRBJ2-7	TGTGCCAGTAGTCCAGGGCGGGGCGGCGGGAAATCCTACGAGCAGTACTTC	CASSPGRGGGKSYEQYF
TRBV6-5	TRBD1	.	TRBJ1-1	TGTGCCAGCGGGGACAGGGGGCCGGCCACTGAAGCTTTCTTT	CASGDRGPATEAFF
TRBV30	.	.	TRBJ1-2	TGTGCCTGGAGTGTGGATCAGGGCTATGGCTACACCTTC	CAWSVDQGYGYTF
TRBV10-3	TRBD1	few	TRBJ1-5	TGTGCCATCAGTGAGTCGATGGGACAGTATAGCAATCAGCCCCAGCATTTT	CAISESMGQYSNQPQHF
TRBV19	.	.	TRBJ1-1	TGTGCCAGTAGTATAAGGGACATGGCGGTTTTT	CASSIRDMAVF
TRBV7-9	TRBD2	.	TRBJ2-5	TGTGCCAGCAGCTTACCGGGAGGGGGGGAGACCCAGTACTTC	CASSLPGGGETQYF
TRBV27	.	.	TRBJ2-1	TGTGCCAGCAGTTTATACCAGGGGGGCTACAATGAGCAGTTCTTC	CASSLYQGGYNEQFF
TRBV11-2	.	.	TRBJ2-1	TGTGCCAGCAGCCATTTTGGGGACTCCCCCGATGAGCAGTTCTTC	CASSHFGDSPDEQFF
TRBV7-9	.	once	TRBJ1-3	TGTTCCAGCAGCCCCATGCGGGGGCCGAACTCTGGAAACACCATATATTTT	CSSSPMRGPNSGNTIYF
TRBV28	TRBD2	.	TRBJ2-2	TGTGCCAGCAGTTTCGGCGGGAGGACCGGGGAGCTGTTTTTT	CASSFGGRTGELFF
TRBV7-9	.	once	TRBJ2-7	TGTGCCAGCAGCTTGACAGGCGACCCATACGAGCAGTACTTC	CASSLTGDPYEQYF
TRBV7-9	.	.	TRBJ2-7	TGTGCCAGCAGCCTAAACAGGTACGAGCAGTACTTC	CASSLNRYEQYF
TRBV6-6	.	.	TRBJ1-5	TGTGCCAGCAGCCCTACAGGGTCCCAGCCCCAGCATTTT	CASSPTGSQPQHF
TRBV7-7	.	.	TRBJ1-3	TGTGCTAGCAGCCCCCAGTACTCTGGAAACACCATATATTTT	CASSPQYSGNTIYF
TRBV18	.	.	TRBJ1-4	TGTGCCAGCTCACCGACAGACGAAAAACTGTTTTTT	CASSPTDEKLFF
TRBV5-4	TRBD1	once	TRBJ2-7	TGTGCCAGCAGCTTTGTGACAGGGGACGAGCAGTACTTC	CASSFVTGDEQYF
TRBV9	.	.	TRBJ1-1	TGTGCCAGCACTGGGGAGGAGGGCAACACTGAAGCTTTCTTT	CASTGEEGNTEAFF
TRBV27	.	.	TRBJ2-7	TGTGCCAGCAGTAGAGAACTCCACTACGAGCAGTACTTC	CASSRELHYEQYF
TRBV7-2	.	once	TRBJ2-1	TGTGCCAGCAGCCCCCACCTCTTGAGGTCCTACAATGAGCAGTTCTTC	CASSPHLLRSYNEQFF
TRBV10-3	.	.	TRBJ2-3	TGTGCCATGGGCAACGGCACAGATACGCAGTATTTT	CAMGNGTDTQYF
TRBV4-1	.	.	TRBJ2-7	TGCGCCAGCAGCCAAACTCTAGCCGGGGAGCAGTACTTC	CASSQTLAGEQYF